The clone carrying this T cell receptor beta chain has a handful of counts. Methods used by the authors: Estimates of nucleated cell counts were drawn from the amplification of reference gene primers. The method was immunoSEQ multiplex PCR; TCRdb's version includes in-frame clones alone and lacks a portion of them. That table gives V, J and clone size, and the DNA gave D and trimming. The sample lists over 75,000 clones, 78% seen once, with less than 20% in the top ten. The data are from a study of blood T cell repertoires in COVID-19. Across the study: The study drew acute and convalescent COVID-19 samples from the United States, Italy and Spain. Sources were T cells, B-cell-depleted T cells, or PBMCs; the material itself was cDNA or gDNA.

The CDR3 contains 12 residues. Trimming removed 7 bases at V and 0 bases at J, with 6 bases between. The chain employs TRBV12-3 or TRBV12-4 and TRBJ1-1, with a weak D call TRBD1 (5 bases). Sequencing input: peripheral blood. The clonotype originates from a human donor in a cohort sampled during active COVID-19. The CDR3 DNA follows: TGTGCCAGCAAACAGGTGAACACTGAAGCTTTCTTT. Amino acid sequence: CASKQVNTEAFF.